A single sample gave rise to the 4 T cell receptor beta chains below, sequenced in a study of T cell responses to AZD1222 COVID-19 vaccine. Assay used: immunoSEQ multiplex PCR; TCRdb lists only in-frame clones, some missing. The sample consists of roughly 77,000 clones, 90% of them appearing once. The sequenced sample was peripheral blood, obtained 28 days after the second AZD1222 dose. The receptors were sampled from an adult who received the AZD1222 COVID-19 vaccine.

This chain links TRBV15 with TRBJ1-2; no clear D gene. Per the germline V gene, CDR1 is LNHNV and CDR2 is YYDKDF (reference sequence). This CDR3 has 17 amino acids. Trimming stripped 8 bases from V and 0 bases from J, with 22 bases between. CDR3 sequence reads: CATEPSGPGTANYGYTF. CDR3 bases: TGTGCCACCGAGCCCTCCGGGCCGGGCACAGCTAACTATGGCTACACCTTC.

The V call is TRBV11-2, the J call TRBJ1-2; D may be TRBD1 (5 bases). Germline assignment: CDR1 SGHAT and CDR2 FQNNGV. Between the trimmed V and J ends, which lost 5 bases and 7 bases, there was a span of 20 bases. The CDR3 length is 15 residues. The CDR3 is CASSQEVGVGGGYTF. For the CDR3, the DNA is TGTGCCAGCAGCCAAGAGGTCGGGGTTGGGGGTGGCTACACCTTC.

This clone was counted once. The chain combines TRBV19 with TRBJ2-4; D unresolved. This CDR3 has 14 residues. Germline assignment: CDR1 LNHDA and CDR2 SQIVND (reference sequence). The V and J ends lost 6 bases and 1 base respectively, with 10 bases between them. CDR3 amino acids: CASSLLTAKNIQYF. CDR3 bases: TGTGCCAGTAGCCTACTTACGGCCAAAAACATTCAGTACTTC.

The chain links TRBV5-4 to TRBJ2-1; 8 positions match TRBD2. Trimming took 3 bases from V and 8 from J; bases not matched to a gene: 7. The CDR3 runs 14 residues. Germline lookup yields CDR1 SGHNT and CDR2 YYREEE (reference sequence). The CDR3 DNA is TGTGCCAGCAGCTCTTCCGGGACTAGAGATGAGCAGTTCTTC. Encoded protein: CASSSSGTRDEQFF.